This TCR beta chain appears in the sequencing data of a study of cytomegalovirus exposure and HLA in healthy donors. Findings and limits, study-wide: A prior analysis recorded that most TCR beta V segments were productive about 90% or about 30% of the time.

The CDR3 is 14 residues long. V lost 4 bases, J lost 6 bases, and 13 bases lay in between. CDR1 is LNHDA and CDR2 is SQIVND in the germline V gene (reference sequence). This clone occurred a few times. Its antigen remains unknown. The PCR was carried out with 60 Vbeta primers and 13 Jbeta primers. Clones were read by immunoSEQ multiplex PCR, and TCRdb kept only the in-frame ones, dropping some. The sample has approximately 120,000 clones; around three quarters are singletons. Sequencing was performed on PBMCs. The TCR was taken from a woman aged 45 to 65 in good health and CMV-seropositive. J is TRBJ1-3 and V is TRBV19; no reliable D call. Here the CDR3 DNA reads TGTGCCAGTAGTACATGGTTGGCGGAAAACACCATATATTTT. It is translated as CASSTWLAENTIYF. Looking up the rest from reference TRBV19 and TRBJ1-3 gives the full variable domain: DGGITQSPKYLFRKEGQNVTLSCEQNLNHDAMYWYRQDPGQGLRLIYYSQIVNDFQKGDIAEGYSVSREKKESFPLTVTSAQKNPTAFYLCASSTWLAENTIYFGEGSWLTVV.